The entry below describes one T cell receptor (beta chain). Per germline, CDR1 MNHEY and CDR2 SMNVEV (reference sequence). V lost 4 bases to trimming and J lost 7 bases, with 10 bases between them. The CDR3 runs to 13 residues. Under the authors' procedure: Amplified reference gene primers provided the basis for estimating nucleated cell counts. Method: immunoSEQ multiplex PCR; TCRdb's copy keeps in-frame clones and lacks some. V and J calls plus clone size are reproduced from that table; the DNA served to infer D and trimming. The sample contains roughly 56,000 clones, around 86% of which appear only once. This specimen comes from a study of blood T cell repertoires in COVID-19. The overall study: There were acute and convalescent COVID-19 samples, and they came from the United States, Italy and Spain. PBMCs, B-cell-depleted T cells, or T cells provided the cDNA or gDNA that made up the material.

The chain recombines TRBV27 with TRBJ2-2; a possible D gene is TRBD1 (6 bases). Sequencing input: peripheral blood. The source is a human donor in a cohort sampled during active COVID-19. CDR3 sequence (DNA): TGTGCCAGCAGTTGGACAGCCCACGGGGAGCTGTTTTTT. Amino acids: CASSWTAHGELFF.